A single sample is the source of the 14 T cell receptor beta chains below, sequenced in a study of T cells in localized non-small cell lung cancer (dated by TCRdb to the early 2020s). The receptor library was made with the immunoSEQ multiplex PCR assay. The table was pulled from immuneACCESS by TCRdb, which kept in-frame rearrangements only. Such tables lose some clones; where checked, under half of the loss comes from unresolved V genes, and the rest has no known cause. This sample has about 72,000 clones in its table, and roughly 81% of those were observed once. Approximately 12% of the sample rests with the top ten. Sequenced material: peripheral blood, taken before any cancer treatment. The receptors here all came from a female donor older than 55 with stage I lung adenocarcinoma.

DNA of the CDR3: TGTGCCAGCAGCTATTCTTCGACAGGGTGGGGTGAAAAACTGTTTTTT. Its translation: CASSYSSTGWGEKLFF. This rearrangement joins TRBV7-9 to TRBJ1-4; 7 bases are shared with TRBD1. J gave up 7 bases and V 4 bases, and 12 bases lay outside the gene matches. CDR1 SEHNR and CDR2 FQNEAQ come from the germline V gene (reference sequence). The CDR3 runs 16 residues.

This clone showed up just a few times. The chain combines TRBV20-1 with TRBJ1-2; the D is unclear. Germline CDR1 DFQATT, CDR2 SNEGSKA (reference sequence). The ends were cut back, 6 bases at V and 6 bases at J, with 2 bases in the middle. The CDR3 runs to 8 residues. CDR3: CSAHGYTF. DNA for the CDR3: TGCAGTGCGCATGGCTACACCTTC.

J is TRBJ2-1 and V is TRBV7-2; possible D gene TRBD2, 5 bases. Between the trimmed V and J ends, which lost 1 base and 0 bases, there was a span of 10 bases. From germline, CDR1 is SGHTA and CDR2 FQGNSA. The CDR3 sequence is 16 residues long. The CDR3 sequence is CASSLGTPSSYNEQFF. CDR3 nucleotides: TGTGCCAGCAGCTTAGGGACTCCCAGCTCCTACAATGAGCAGTTCTTC.

This clone was observed once. The CDR3 sequence: CASSIRASNTEAFF. The CDR3, as DNA: TGTGCCAGCAGTATCAGGGCCTCGAACACTGAAGCTTTCTTT. The chain uses TRBV2 and TRBJ1-1; D is possibly TRBD1 (5 bases). The V and J ends lost 5 bases and 1 base respectively, with 11 bases between them. Germline V gene data show CDR1 as SNHLY and CDR2 as FYNNEI. The CDR3 is 14 amino acids. Supplemented by reference TRBV2 and TRBJ1-1, the full variable domain reads EPEVTQTPSHQVTQMGQEVILRCVPISNHLYFYWYRQILGQKVEFLVSFYNNEISEKSEIFDDQFSVERPDGSNFTLKIRSTKLEDSAMYFCASSIRASNTEAFFGQGTRLTVV.

This chain links TRBV9 with TRBJ2-5; TRBD2 might be the D (6 bases). CDR3 length equals 15 residues. Per germline, CDR1 SGDLS and CDR2 YYNGEE. V was shortened by 0 bases and J by 2 bases, with 11 bases between the two germline ends. Here the CDR3 reads CASSVATGAQETQYF. The CDR3 DNA reads TGTGCCAGCAGCGTAGCTACGGGAGCTCAAGAGACCCAGTACTTC.

The V gene is TRBV19, the J gene TRBJ2-1; 10 positions match TRBD2. Unmatched junction bases numbered 3, after V lost 8 bases and J lost 5 bases. The germline CDR1 and CDR2 sequences are LNHDA and SQIVND (reference sequence). CDR3 length equals 13 residues. In nucleotides, the CDR3 is TGTGCCAGTCGACTAGCGGGCCACAATGAGCAGTTCTTC. Translating gives CASRLAGHNEQFF.

The J gene is TRBJ1-1, the V gene TRBV6-6, with D maybe TRBD1 (5 bases). Germline V gives CDR1 MNHNY, CDR2 SVGAGI (reference sequence). This CDR3 region has 12 residues. V lost 2 bases and J 10 bases, leaving 11 bases between the germline ends. For the CDR3, the DNA is TGTGCCAGCAGTTACGACGGGGGGAGAGCTTTCTTT. It yields the protein CASSYDGGRAFF.

The genes are TRBV5-1 and TRBJ2-3; 8 bases are a match to TRBD1. Germline lookup yields CDR1 SGHRS and CDR2 YFSETQ. This CDR3 region has 15 residues. Trimming at V came to 4 bases and at J to 1 base, leaving 5 bases not matched to a gene. CDR3 sequence reads: CASSVTGGGTDTQYF. The DNA of the CDR3 is TGCGCCAGCAGCGTCACAGGGGGAGGCACAGATACGCAGTATTTT.

The chain joins TRBV11-3 to TRBJ1-5; D unclear. Trimming took off 3 bases at V and 4 bases at J, with 10 bases between the two ends. The CDR3 has 14 amino acids. CDR1 SGHNT and CDR2 YENEEA come from the germline V gene. The CDR3 reads CASSLRGGNQPQHF. For the CDR3, the DNA is TGTGCCAGCAGCTTGCGGGGAGGAAATCAGCCCCAGCATTTT.

CDR3: CASSSDTLVYTF. The CDR3 DNA is TGTGCCAGCAGCTCTGATACCCTGGTCTACACCTTC. The rearrangement joins TRBV7-9 to TRBJ1-2; D remains ambiguous. Germline V gives CDR1 SEHNR, CDR2 FQNEAQ (reference sequence). Trimming stripped 4 bases from V and 10 bases from J, with 13 bases between. This CDR3 contains 12 residues.

A note on this clone: Additional DNA sequences in this sample encode the identical CDR3. The chain carries TRBV20-1 and TRBJ1-1; D is ambiguous. CDR3 length: 11 amino acids. Germline CDR1 and CDR2: DFQATT and SNEGSKA (reference sequence). Between the trimmed V and J ends, which lost 2 bases and 3 bases, there was a span of 4 bases. CDR3 region: CSARSDTEAFF. In DNA, the CDR3 is TGCAGTGCTAGATCCGACACTGAAGCTTTCTTT.

The V and J genes are TRBV6-5 and TRBJ1-2; perhaps TRBD1 as D (5 bases). This CDR3 contains 13 residues. V was cut by 6 bases and J by 4 bases, with 12 bases left in between. CDR1 is MNHEY and CDR2 is SVGAGI in the germline V gene. The CDR3 reads CASRNDRGYGYTF. The CDR3 DNA is TGTGCCAGCAGAAATGACAGAGGCTATGGCTACACCTTC.

The chain joins TRBV19 to TRBJ2-7; 8 nucleotides line up with TRBD1. V gave up 5 bases and J gave up 3 bases; unmatched junction bases: 9. From germline, CDR1 is LNHDA and CDR2 SQIVND (reference sequence). This CDR3 comprises 15 residues. CDR3 DNA: TGTGCCAGTAGTGATCCCGGGACAGGCTTCTACGAGCAGTACTTC. This codes for CASSDPGTGFYEQYF.

The genes are TRBV5-6 and TRBJ1-3, with D possibly TRBD1 on 6 matching bases. V was cut by 2 bases and J by 4 bases, with 13 bases left in between. CDR3 length: 15 amino acids. From germline, CDR1 is SGHDT and CDR2 YYEEEE. CDR3 residues: CASSFETGVGNTIYF. CDR3 in DNA: TGTGCCAGCAGCTTCGAGACAGGAGTCGGAAACACCATATATTTT. The entire variable domain, with the rest obtained from reference TRBV5-6 and TRBJ1-3, is as follows: DAGVTQSPTHLIKTRGQQVTLRCSPKSGHDTVSWYQQALGQGPQFIFQYYEEEERQRGNFPDRFSGHQFPNYSSELNVNALLLGDSALYLCASSFETGVGNTIYFGEGSWLTVV.